The 27 T cell receptor beta chains listed next were all sequenced from one sample in a study of T cells in Graves' hyperthyroidism and ophthalmopathy. The TCR beta CDR3 regions underwent amplification using RNA transcripts as the source. HTBI primers were employed in a first-round RT-PCR of the TCR CDR3. TCRdb passed the multiplex PCR reads through MiXCR, listing each CDR3 protein once. The sample has some 600,000 distinct CDR3 sequences, under 60% seen once. The material sequenced was peripheral blood or thyroid tissue (not recorded which). The receptors shown here come from a woman aged 18-35 years with Graves' hyperthyroidism.

On this clonotype itself: A read error may account for a junction end that differs from germline. The rearrangement joins TRBV5-8 to TRBJ1-1; D gene ambiguous. From germline, CDR1 is SGHTS and CDR2 YDEGEE. The CDR3 is 12 residues long. CDR3 DNA sequence: TGCGCCAGCAGCCACCCCGCGACTGAAGCTTTCTTT. Encoded protein: CASSHPATEAFF.

This clonotype was detected a few times. The CDR3 nucleotides read TGTGCCAGCAGCCAGAGGGAGACGCCATGGGAGCCCCAGCATTTT. Translation gives CASSQRETPWEPQHF. This chain connects TRBV14 to TRBJ1-5; D unclear. The CDR3 has 15 amino acids. The germline V and J ends were trimmed by 3 bases and 8 bases, with 17 bases remaining between them. Germline loops: CDR1 SGHDN, CDR2 FVKESK.

The chain combines TRBV20-1 with TRBJ2-7; D unresolved. Germline V gives CDR1 DFQATT, CDR2 SNEGSKA (reference sequence). The length of the CDR3 is 14 residues. Trimming left V 3 bases short and J 2 bases short, with 14 bases between. The CDR3 DNA is TGCAGTGCTAGTGAGGCTAGGTGGGCCTACGAGCAGTACTTC. It translates to CSASEARWAYEQYF.

This clonotype was observed many times. The chain joins TRBV7-9 to TRBJ1-1; D is undetermined. The CDR3 totals 13 residues. Trimming stripped 3 bases from V and 4 bases from J, with 9 bases between. From germline, CDR1 is SEHNR and CDR2 FQNEAQ (reference sequence). In DNA, the CDR3 is TGTGCCAGCAGCTTTACCTCGGGCACTGAAGCTTTCTTT. This sequence encodes CASSFTSGTEAFF.

This rearrangement joins TRBV6-1 to TRBJ1-5; D gene uncertain. The CDR3 is 13 residues long. The germline V gene has CDR1 MNHNS and CDR2 SASEGT. V was trimmed by 9 bases and J by 5 bases, leaving 14 bases between them. CDR3 residues: CASAEREHQPQHF. The DNA of the CDR3 is TGTGCCAGTGCTGAAAGGGAGCATCAGCCCCAGCATTTT.

This clonotype has only a few counts. J is TRBJ2-5 and V is TRBV12-3 or TRBV12-4; D is unclear. Deletions cut 11 bases from V and 1 base from J, with 11 bases between. CDR3 length: 12 residues. The CDR3, as DNA: TGTGCCTTAAATGGGTGCCAAGAGACCCAGTACTTC. This sequence encodes CALNGCQETQYF.

Written as DNA, the CDR3 is TGTGCCAGCAGTCCAAGAGCATGGAACACTGAAGCTTTCTTT. Its translation: CASSPRAWNTEAFF. This rearrangement joins TRBV9 to TRBJ1-1; D is undetermined. CDR1 and CDR2 (germline): SGDLS, YYNGEE. The CDR3 runs 14 residues. V was clipped by 5 bases and J by 1 base, with 12 bases between them.

The chain links TRBV20-1 to TRBJ2-5; D perhaps matches TRBD1 (5 bases). CDR1 is DFQATT, CDR2 SNEGSKA, per germline (reference sequence). V lost 0 bases, J lost 3 bases, and 17 bases lay in between. The CDR3 sequence is 16 residues long. The CDR3 is CSARDPRPWGEETQYF. DNA of the CDR3: TGCAGTGCTAGAGATCCCCGACCCTGGGGCGAAGAGACCCAGTACTTC.

The sample holds many counts of this clonotype. This sequence joins TRBV15 and TRBJ1-3; no firm D call. Germline V gene data show CDR1 as LNHNV and CDR2 as YYDKDF (reference sequence). Trimming left V 0 bases short and J 0 bases short, with 3 bases between. The CDR3 runs 14 residues. CDR3 sequence: CATSREYSGNTIYF. The CDR3 region has the DNA TGTGCCACCAGCAGAGAGTACTCTGGAAACACCATATATTTT.

This clonotype was seen repeatedly, ten times or more. This sequence joins TRBV2 and TRBJ2-7; D possibly matches TRBD1 or TRBD2 (5 bases each). Germline V gene lookup returns CDR1 SNHLY and CDR2 FYNNEI. CDR3 length: 12 residues. Between the trimmed V and J ends, which lost 10 bases and 9 bases, there was a span of 19 bases. CDR3 bases: TGTGCCACCACTGGGGACGTCGGACGGCAGTACTTC. Protein product: CATTGDVGRQYF. Filled out from reference TRBV2 and TRBJ2-7, the complete variable domain reads EPEVTQTPSHQVTQMGQEVILRCVPISNHLYFYWYRQILGQKVEFLVSFYNNEISEKSEIFDDQFSVERPDGSNFTLKIRSTKLEDSAMYFCATTGDVGRQYFGPGTRLTVT.

Details on this clonotype: Its ends do not fully match the called genes, so a read error is possible. The V and J genes are TRBV20-1 and TRBJ2-7; D is ambiguous. The CDR3 runs 15 residues. The germline V gene has CDR1 DFQATT and CDR2 SNEGSKA (reference sequence). The CDR3 here is CSGRDHGLSSYEQYF. The CDR3 coding sequence is TGCAGTGGTAGAGATCACGGGTTGAGCTCCTACGAGCAGTACTTC.

Ten or more counts support this clonotype. This CDR3 reads CASTYYVAGQENGYTF. Here the CDR3 DNA reads TGTGCCAGCACCTACTACGTGGCGGGACAGGAGAATGGCTACACCTTC. The chain has TRBV2 and TRBJ1-2, with TRBD1 identical over 8 bases. With 7 bases clipped from V and 6 bases from J, the junction kept 16 bases outside the gene matches. The CDR3 spans 16 residues. Per the germline V gene, CDR1 is SNHLY and CDR2 is FYNNEI.

The chain carries TRBV19 and TRBJ2-2; D possibly corresponds to TRBD2 (5 bases). The ends were cut back, 5 bases at V and 6 bases at J, with 10 bases in the middle. There are 13 residues in the CDR3. Germline V CDR1 and CDR2: LNHDA, SQIVND (reference sequence). This chain's CDR3 is CASSLDYAGELFF. CDR3 nucleotides: TGTGCCAGTAGTCTCGACTACGCCGGGGAGCTGTTTTTT.

This clonotype was seen many times. CDR3 protein: CASSDDRGAEKLFF. In nucleotides, the CDR3 is TGTGCCAGCAGCGACGACAGGGGGGCTGAAAAACTGTTTTTT. The V and J genes are TRBV7-6 and TRBJ1-4, with TRBD1 identical over 9 bases. Germline CDR1 and CDR2: SGHVS and FNYEAQ. The V gene end was trimmed by 5 bases and the J gene end by 7 bases; junction bases not matched to a gene: 5. CDR3 length equals 14 residues.

This clonotype occurred many times. This chain uses TRBV25-1 with TRBJ2-7, with 10 bases lining up with TRBD1. This CDR3 has 14 amino acids. The ends lost 3 bases at V and 5 bases at J; junction bases unmatched: 4. Looked up from germline, CDR1 is MGHDK and CDR2 is SYGVNS. The CDR3 spells CASSDTTGGNEQYF. The CDR3 DNA is TGTGCCAGCAGTGACACGACAGGGGGCAACGAGCAGTACTTC.

This clonotype was detected ten times or more. The chain employs TRBV2 and TRBJ1-3, with 9 bases that match TRBD1. The J segment lost 2 bases and the V segment lost 8 bases, leaving 1 base of the junction unmatched. Germline V lookup: CDR1 SNHLY, CDR2 FYNNEI. This CDR3 is built from 13 residues. This chain's CDR3 is CASRTGAGNTIYF. The CDR3 nucleotides read TGTGCCAGCCGGACAGGGGCTGGAAACACCATATATTTT. The variable domain in full, completed from reference TRBV2 and TRBJ1-3, reads EPEVTQTPSHQVTQMGQEVILRCVPISNHLYFYWYRQILGQKVEFLVSFYNNEISEKSEIFDDQFSVERPDGSNFTLKIRSTKLEDSAMYFCASRTGAGNTIYFGEGSWLTVV.

A few counts support this clonotype. V and J are TRBV7-3 and TRBJ1-4; the D is unclear. Germline lookup yields CDR1 SGHTA and CDR2 FQGTGA. Trimming took off 5 bases at V and 4 bases at J, with 14 bases between the two ends. The CDR3 spans 15 residues. CDR3 DNA sequence: TGTGCCAGCAGCCCCCCCCACAATAATAATGAAAAACTGTTTTTT. Protein: CASSPPHNNNEKLFF.

The V gene is TRBV6-1, the J gene TRBJ1-2; D uncertain. Between the trimmed V and J ends, which lost 2 bases and 6 bases, there was a span of 10 bases. Germline-derived CDR1 and CDR2 are MNHNS and SASEGT. The CDR3 extends over 13 amino acids. The chain's CDR3 is CASSEIAGDGYTF. CDR3 DNA: TGTGCCAGCAGTGAAATAGCGGGAGATGGCTACACCTTC.

This clonotype was detected only a few times. The chain recombines TRBV9 with TRBJ2-2; D is perhaps TRBD1 or TRBD2 (5 bases each). This CDR3 has 15 amino acids. The V and J ends lost 2 bases and 4 bases respectively, with 12 bases between them. Germline V gives CDR1 SGDLS, CDR2 YYNGEE. The CDR3 sequence: CASSVTRDGTGELFF. The CDR3 nucleotides are TGTGCCAGCAGCGTGACAAGGGACGGCACCGGGGAGCTGTTTTTT.

Worth noting for this clonotype: An end of the junction differs from the germline gene, which may be a read error. The CDR3 DNA follows: TGCGCCAGCAGTTCTCCCTGGCGGGACGGGGGTTACGAGCAGTACTTC. Amino acid sequence: CASSSPWRDGGYEQYF. The genes are TRBV7-6 and TRBJ2-7; D may be TRBD2 (6 bases). CDR3 size: 16 residues. Germline-derived CDR1 and CDR2 are SGHVS and FNYEAQ.

The gene calls are TRBV12-3 or TRBV12-4 and TRBJ2-5, with unresolved D. Trimming removed 6 bases at V and 5 bases at J, with 16 bases between. This CDR3 contains 14 residues. The chain's CDR3 is CASSPEMWSETQYF. As DNA, the CDR3 is TGTGCCAGCAGCCCTGAAATGTGGTCCGAGACCCAGTACTTC.

Concerning this clonotype itself: A junction boundary mismatches the germline segment, possibly from a read error. The DNA for the CDR3 is TGTGCCACCAGCGCCTCAGGGCAGGGCGGAGAGACCCAGTACTTC. It translates to CATSASGQGGETQYF. This chain links TRBV7-9 with TRBJ2-5; TRBD1 might be the D (5 bases). There are 15 residues in the CDR3. In germline, CDR1 is SEHNR, CDR2 FQNEAQ (reference sequence).

This clonotype was counted at least ten times. The chain uses TRBV25-1 and TRBJ2-5; D is possibly TRBD2 (6 bases). This CDR3 comprises 14 residues. CDR1 and CDR2 (germline): MGHDK, SYGVNS. Between the trimmed V and J ends, which lost 6 bases and 5 bases, there was a span of 16 bases. The CDR3 nucleotides are TGTGCCAGCAGCCGGCGGGACTCCAGGGAGACCCAGTACTTC. It specifies CASSRRDSRETQYF.

A note on this clonotype: This may come from a read error, since a much larger clone is one base off. The J gene is TRBJ1-2, the V gene TRBV2; D unresolved. The CDR3 extends over 15 amino acids. V was pared by 6 bases and J by 6 bases, with 20 bases between. Germline V gene data show CDR1 as SNHLY and CDR2 as FYNNEI. CDR3 protein: CASSHLRTDLHGYTF. DNA for the CDR3: TGTGCCAGCAGCCACCTAAGGACGGACCTACATGGCTACACCTTC. The full variable domain, completed using reference TRBV2 and TRBJ1-2, is EPEVTQTPSHQVTQMGQEVILRCVPISNHLYFYWYRQILGQKVEFLVSFYNNEISEKSEIFDDQFSVERPDGSNFTLKIRSTKLEDSAMYFCASSHLRTDLHGYTFGSGTRLTVV.

The sample holds one count of this clonotype. The chain employs TRBV5-1 and TRBJ2-1; D gene uncertain. Germline lookup yields CDR1 SGHRS and CDR2 YFSETQ. V shed 2 bases and J shed 4 bases, with 7 bases lying between them. There are 13 residues in the CDR3. The CDR3 DNA reads TGCGCCAGCAGCTTTAGTGAATACAATGAGCAGTTCTTC. This encodes CASSFSEYNEQFF.

This clonotype was seen many times. The rearrangement joins TRBV5-1 to TRBJ1-2; D remains unclear. This CDR3 is 14 amino acids long. V lost 4 bases to trimming and J lost 8 bases, with 18 bases between them. From germline, CDR1 is SGHRS and CDR2 YFSETQ. CDR3 bases: TGCGCCAGCAGCCTGAATCTGGGGAAGTACGGCTACACCTTC. It codes for CASSLNLGKYGYTF.

The rearrangement joins TRBV2 to TRBJ1-2; the D is unclear. The CDR3 extends over 13 amino acids. Germline V gives CDR1 SNHLY, CDR2 FYNNEI. Trimming stripped 6 bases from V and 10 bases from J, with 18 bases between. The CDR3 reads CASSLPQEENYTF. The CDR3 DNA is TGTGCCAGCAGCCTACCCCAGGAGGAGAACTACACCTTC.